This TCR beta chain derives from a study of patients and donors after allogeneic stem cell transplantation. Germline trimming cut 1 base from V and 6 bases from J; bases unmatched to any gene: 8. Germline CDR1 reads MNHNS; CDR2 reads SASEGT. The CDR3 sequence is 17 residues long. MiXCR, run by TCRdb on the RT-PCR reads, gives a single entry per CDR3 protein. The data hold roughly 230,000 distinct CDR3 sequences, with 14% observed a single time. This clonotype occurred a few times. The sequence derives from a human donor who was either an allogeneic HSCT recipient or a stem cell or donor lymphocyte infusion donor (not recorded which). It is not recorded whose cells these are; they may come from a transplant donor. This chain joins TRBV6-1 and TRBJ1-6, with 8 positions matching TRBD1. The specimen was blood, either unsorted or a sorted T cell fraction (not recorded which). CDR3 in amino acids: CASSEVVFTGGNSPLHF. As DNA, the CDR3 is TGTGCCAGCAGTGAAGTGGTCTTCACAGGGGGTAATTCACCCCTCCACTTT.